The 27 T cell receptor beta chains in this list originate from one sample, sequenced in a study of cytomegalovirus exposure and HLA in healthy donors. Primers for the PCR totalled 60 Vbeta and 13 Jbeta. Only in-frame clones appear in the TCRdb table, and some are missing; sequencing was by immunoSEQ multiplex PCR. This table lists about 38,000 clones. Sequencing was performed on PBMCs. The source of these receptors is a man aged 35 to 55 in good health and CMV-seropositive.

This chain connects TRBV7-9 to TRBJ2-2; D is ambiguous. The CDR3 sequence is 15 residues long. The germline V gene has CDR1 SEHNR and CDR2 FQNEAQ (reference sequence). The V end was cut by 2 bases, the J end by 6 bases, with 13 bases between. CDR3 DNA: TGTGCCAGCAGCTTAACGGAACTAAACGCCGGGGAGCTGTTTTTT. It translates to CASSLTELNAGELFF.

The V and J genes are TRBV5-5 and TRBJ1-5; D remains ambiguous. The CDR3 sequence is 13 residues long. Trimming cost V 1 base and J 5 bases, with 7 bases left between them. Germline CDR1 is SGHKS and CDR2 is YYEKEE (reference sequence). This chain's CDR3 is CASSLFPDQPQHF. For the CDR3, the DNA is TGTGCCAGCAGCTTGTTCCCAGATCAGCCCCAGCATTTT.

This chain links TRBV30 with TRBJ2-5; tentatively, D is TRBD2 (6 bases). The V gene's germline CDR1 is GTSNPN and CDR2 SVGIG (reference sequence). V lost 1 base to trimming and J lost 11 bases, with 17 bases between them. The CDR3 contains 13 residues. This chain's CDR3 is CAWSEIPRGEQYF. CDR3 coding DNA: TGTGCCTGGAGTGAGATCCCGCGGGGAGAGCAGTACTTC. Together with reference TRBV30 and TRBJ2-5, the CDR3 gives the full variable domain: SQTIHQWPATLVQPVGSPLSLECTVEGTSNPNLYWYRQAAGRGLQLLFYSVGIGQISSEVPQNLSASRPQDRQFILSSKKLLLSDSGFYLCAWSEIPRGEQYFGPGTRLLVL.

V and J are TRBV30 and TRBJ2-5, with no clear D. The DNA end lines up better with TRBJ2-7; the J call may be wrong. CDR1 and CDR2 from the germline V gene are GTSNPN and SVGIG (reference sequence). The CDR3 length is 12 residues. DNA of the CDR3: TGTGCCTGGAGACTGAGCTCCTACGAGCAGTACTTC. Amino acid sequence: CAWRLSSYEQYF.

This rearrangement joins TRBV19 to TRBJ2-7, with a possible D match to TRBD1 (6 bases). Trimming pared 5 bases from V and 4 bases from J, leaving 18 bases between. CDR1 LNHDA and CDR2 SQIVND come from the germline V gene (reference sequence). This CDR3 has 15 residues. This chain's CDR3 is CASSGGHRPSYEQYF. The CDR3 DNA reads TGTGCCAGTAGTGGGGGACACCGACCGTCTTACGAGCAGTACTTC.

The chain combines TRBV30 with TRBJ1-5, with a weak D call TRBD1 (6 bases). The CDR3 length is 14 residues. Trimming removed 6 bases from V and 4 bases from J, with 16 bases in between. Germline V CDR1 and CDR2: GTSNPN, SVGIG (reference sequence). CDR3 amino acids: CACSQTGTNQPQHF. CDR3 nucleotides: TGTGCCTGTAGTCAAACCGGGACAAATCAGCCCCAGCATTTT.

V and J are TRBV18 and TRBJ1-1, with D perhaps matching TRBD1 (6 bases). Trimming stripped 0 bases from V and 4 bases from J, with 18 bases between. Germline assignment: CDR1 KGHSH and CDR2 LQKENI. This CDR3 has 17 residues. The CDR3 bases are TGTGCCAGCTCACCACCGGGAAGGGGGATCGTCAGCACTGAAGCTTTCTTT. Protein: CASSPPGRGIVSTEAFF.

This rearrangement joins TRBV4-1 to TRBJ1-3, with 9 bases matching TRBD1. CDR3 length: 14 amino acids. In germline, CDR1 is MGHRA, CDR2 YSYEKL. After removal of 5 bases from V and 4 bases from J, the junction contained 3 bases not matched to a gene. CDR3 region: CASSAGTGGNTIYF. CDR3 nucleotide sequence: TGCGCCAGCAGCGCCGGGACAGGGGGAAACACCATATATTTT.

V and J are TRBV7-3 and TRBJ2-2; 7 bases line up with TRBD2. CDR1 is SGHTA, CDR2 FQGTGA, per germline. J was trimmed by 0 bases and V by 3 bases; bases with no gene match: 1. CDR3 length: 15 residues. The CDR3 spells CASSFSGANTGELFF. The CDR3 nucleotides are TGTGCCAGCAGCTTCAGCGGGGCGAACACCGGGGAGCTGTTTTTT.

Here the CDR3 DNA reads TGTGCCAGTAGTCTCGCGACGGGTGGGACCGGGGAGCTGTTTTTT. This translates into CASSLATGGTGELFF. The chain joins TRBV19 to TRBJ2-2; D remains unclear. From germline, CDR1 is LNHDA and CDR2 SQIVND (reference sequence). V shed 5 bases and J shed 5 bases, with 15 bases lying between them. The CDR3 length is 15 residues.

The J gene is TRBJ1-5, the V gene TRBV11-2; tentatively, D is TRBD1 (5 bases). CDR1 SGHAT and CDR2 FQNNGV come from the germline V gene. V gave up 0 bases and J gave up 9 bases, with 9 bases separating them. The CDR3 is 13 amino acids. The CDR3 reads CASSLEGGRPQHF. CDR3 coding DNA: TGTGCCAGCAGCTTAGAGGGGGGAAGGCCCCAGCATTTT.

The chain carries TRBV19 and TRBJ1-4; a possible D gene is TRBD1 (6 bases). Trimming took off 4 bases at V and 11 bases at J, with 14 bases between the two ends. Germline-derived CDR1 and CDR2 are LNHDA and SQIVND (reference sequence). The CDR3 loop spans 13 amino acids. The CDR3 coding sequence is TGTGCCAGTAGTACCTCCGACAGGCCTAAACTGTTTTTT. Its translation is CASSTSDRPKLFF.

The V and J genes are TRBV7-9 and TRBJ2-7; weak D call: TRBD2 (5 bases). Germline V gives CDR1 SEHNR, CDR2 FQNEAQ (reference sequence). The V end was cut by 5 bases, the J end by 0 bases, with 11 bases between. The CDR3 has 14 amino acids. Written as DNA, the CDR3 is TGTGCCAGCAGCCTCGACTACTCCTCCTACGAGCAGTACTTC. Translating gives CASSLDYSSYEQYF. The variable domain in full, completed from reference TRBV7-9 and TRBJ2-7, reads DTGVSQNPRHKITKRGQNVTFRCDPISEHNRLYWYRQTLGQGPEFLTYFQNEAQLEKSRLLSDRFSAERPKGSFSTLEIQRTEQGDSAMYLCASSLDYSSYEQYFGPGTRLTVT.

The V call is TRBV20-1, the J call TRBJ2-7; no definite D call. Trimming took 3 bases from V and 4 from J, leaving 7 bases between them. The germline gives CDR1 DFQATT, CDR2 SNEGSKA (reference sequence). There are 11 residues in the CDR3. The CDR3 coding sequence is TGCAGTGCTAGTGTTTCTTACGAGCAGTACTTC. Translating it yields CSASVSYEQYF.

The chain has TRBV18 and TRBJ2-1; TRBD1 agrees at 10 bases. This CDR3 region has 14 residues. Germline CDR1 reads KGHSH; CDR2 reads LQKENI. V shed 8 bases and J 7 bases; nucleotides not matched to a gene: 8. The CDR3 spells CASSRDRGINEQFF. The CDR3 nucleotides read TGTGCCAGCAGCCGGGACAGGGGAATTAATGAGCAGTTCTTC.

The chain is built from TRBV4-2 and TRBJ1-1; 7 nucleotides agree with TRBD1. V lost 0 bases and J lost 4; bases outside the gene matches: 11. The CDR3 spans 17 residues. Germline values: CDR1 LGHNA, CDR2 YNFKEQ. The DNA of the CDR3 is TGTGCCAGCAGCCAAGATTTGGCAGGGGGAAAGGGCACTGAAGCTTTCTTT. As protein: CASSQDLAGGKGTEAFF.

V is TRBV5-4 and J is TRBJ2-1; no definite D call. Trimming removed 4 bases at V and 5 bases at J, with 16 bases between. The CDR3 runs 15 residues. Germline V lookup: CDR1 SGHNT, CDR2 YYREEE (reference sequence). The CDR3 region has the DNA TGTGCCAGCAGCCAAGCAATTCCTCGCAACAATGAGCAGTTCTTC. Its protein is CASSQAIPRNNEQFF.

This CDR3 is CASSHTSGKTGELFF. The CDR3 DNA follows: TGTGCCAGCAGCCATACTAGCGGAAAGACCGGGGAGCTGTTTTTT. The genes are TRBV7-9 and TRBJ2-2; TRBD2 matches at 8 bases. With 5 bases clipped from V and 5 bases from J, the junction kept 7 bases outside the gene matches. This CDR3 region has 15 residues. Germline assignment: CDR1 SEHNR and CDR2 FQNEAQ (reference sequence).

In nucleotides, the CDR3 is TGTGCCAGCTCACTGGGACTTAGCTACGAGCAGTACTTC. Translating gives CASSLGLSYEQYF. V and J are TRBV18 and TRBJ2-7; TRBD2 is a possible D gene (6 bases). The CDR3 runs to 13 residues. Germline V lookup: CDR1 KGHSH, CDR2 LQKENI. V was cut by 4 bases and J by 3 bases, with 10 bases left in between.

The chain has TRBV6-4 and TRBJ2-7; a weak D match, TRBD2 (5 bases). The CDR3 loop spans 14 amino acids. The germline V gene has CDR1 MRHNA and CDR2 SNTAGT. Trimming removed 11 bases at V and 0 bases at J, with 17 bases between. The chain's CDR3 is CADTEGGHSYEQYF. In DNA, the CDR3 is TGTGCCGACACCGAGGGCGGGCACTCCTACGAGCAGTACTTC.

The chain carries TRBV4-2 and TRBJ1-2, with D tentatively TRBD1 (5 bases). The CDR3 has 12 residues. Trimming left V 0 bases short and J 8 bases short, with 7 bases between. Germline values: CDR1 LGHNA, CDR2 YNFKEQ. The CDR3: CASSQEGAGYTF. The CDR3 nucleotides are TGTGCCAGCAGCCAAGAAGGGGCCGGCTACACCTTC.

The CDR3 region has the DNA TGCGCCAGCAGTCAATTTCTGTGCGGGGGGAACACCGGGGAGCTGTTTTTT. As protein: CASSQFLCGGNTGELFF. The chain is built from TRBV23-1 and TRBJ2-2; 7 bases match TRBD2. TRBV23-1 is placed among ORFs of uncertain function. The CDR3 runs 17 residues. The junction had 6 bases not matched to a gene; V was cut back by 1 base and J by 1 base.

The rearrangement uses TRBV19 and TRBJ2-1, with 11 bases fitting TRBD2. The CDR3 runs to 15 residues. Germline V gene lookup returns CDR1 LNHDA and CDR2 SQIVND (reference sequence). V dropped 8 bases and J dropped 6; count of bases not matched to a gene: 9. The DNA of the CDR3 is TGTGCCAGTCAATCTTTAGCGGGAGGGCCCAATGAGCAGTTCTTC. Its protein product is CASQSLAGGPNEQFF.

V usage is TRBV7-3 and J usage is TRBJ2-2, with 11 nucleotides matching TRBD2. The CDR3 covers 17 residues. The ends lost 5 bases at V and 0 bases at J; junction bases unmatched: 5. Germline CDR1 SGHTA, CDR2 FQGTGA. CDR3 sequence: CASSINSGRANTGELFF. As DNA, the CDR3 is TGTGCCAGCAGCATCAATAGCGGGAGGGCGAACACCGGGGAGCTGTTTTTT.

This chain joins TRBV7-9 and TRBJ1-2; a possible D gene is TRBD1 (6 bases). This CDR3 is 15 amino acids long. The germline gives CDR1 SEHNR, CDR2 FQNEAQ (reference sequence). V lost 4 bases and J 7 bases, leaving 19 bases between the germline ends. CDR3 protein: CASSSGAGDASGYTF. In nucleotides, the CDR3 is TGTGCCAGCAGCTCAGGGGCGGGCGACGCTAGTGGCTACACCTTC.

The chain combines TRBV2 with TRBJ1-2, with D possibly TRBD1 on 5 matching bases. CDR1 is SNHLY and CDR2 is FYNNEI in the germline V gene. This CDR3 is 14 amino acids long. Trimming left V 6 bases short and J 4 bases short, with 15 bases between. In DNA, the CDR3 is TGTGCCAGCAGGGGCCAGGGACTGGGCTATGGCTACACCTTC. Its translation is CASRGQGLGYGYTF.

The rearrangement links TRBV29-1 to TRBJ1-2; 7 bases line up with TRBD1. The germline CDR1 and CDR2 sequences are SQVTM and ANQGSEA. The CDR3 extends over 16 amino acids. V dropped 4 bases and J dropped 0; count of bases not matched to a gene: 11. For the CDR3, the DNA is TGCAGCGTTGCGGGGGACAGCCGAACCCCTAACTATGGCTACACCTTC. Translation gives CSVAGDSRTPNYGYTF.